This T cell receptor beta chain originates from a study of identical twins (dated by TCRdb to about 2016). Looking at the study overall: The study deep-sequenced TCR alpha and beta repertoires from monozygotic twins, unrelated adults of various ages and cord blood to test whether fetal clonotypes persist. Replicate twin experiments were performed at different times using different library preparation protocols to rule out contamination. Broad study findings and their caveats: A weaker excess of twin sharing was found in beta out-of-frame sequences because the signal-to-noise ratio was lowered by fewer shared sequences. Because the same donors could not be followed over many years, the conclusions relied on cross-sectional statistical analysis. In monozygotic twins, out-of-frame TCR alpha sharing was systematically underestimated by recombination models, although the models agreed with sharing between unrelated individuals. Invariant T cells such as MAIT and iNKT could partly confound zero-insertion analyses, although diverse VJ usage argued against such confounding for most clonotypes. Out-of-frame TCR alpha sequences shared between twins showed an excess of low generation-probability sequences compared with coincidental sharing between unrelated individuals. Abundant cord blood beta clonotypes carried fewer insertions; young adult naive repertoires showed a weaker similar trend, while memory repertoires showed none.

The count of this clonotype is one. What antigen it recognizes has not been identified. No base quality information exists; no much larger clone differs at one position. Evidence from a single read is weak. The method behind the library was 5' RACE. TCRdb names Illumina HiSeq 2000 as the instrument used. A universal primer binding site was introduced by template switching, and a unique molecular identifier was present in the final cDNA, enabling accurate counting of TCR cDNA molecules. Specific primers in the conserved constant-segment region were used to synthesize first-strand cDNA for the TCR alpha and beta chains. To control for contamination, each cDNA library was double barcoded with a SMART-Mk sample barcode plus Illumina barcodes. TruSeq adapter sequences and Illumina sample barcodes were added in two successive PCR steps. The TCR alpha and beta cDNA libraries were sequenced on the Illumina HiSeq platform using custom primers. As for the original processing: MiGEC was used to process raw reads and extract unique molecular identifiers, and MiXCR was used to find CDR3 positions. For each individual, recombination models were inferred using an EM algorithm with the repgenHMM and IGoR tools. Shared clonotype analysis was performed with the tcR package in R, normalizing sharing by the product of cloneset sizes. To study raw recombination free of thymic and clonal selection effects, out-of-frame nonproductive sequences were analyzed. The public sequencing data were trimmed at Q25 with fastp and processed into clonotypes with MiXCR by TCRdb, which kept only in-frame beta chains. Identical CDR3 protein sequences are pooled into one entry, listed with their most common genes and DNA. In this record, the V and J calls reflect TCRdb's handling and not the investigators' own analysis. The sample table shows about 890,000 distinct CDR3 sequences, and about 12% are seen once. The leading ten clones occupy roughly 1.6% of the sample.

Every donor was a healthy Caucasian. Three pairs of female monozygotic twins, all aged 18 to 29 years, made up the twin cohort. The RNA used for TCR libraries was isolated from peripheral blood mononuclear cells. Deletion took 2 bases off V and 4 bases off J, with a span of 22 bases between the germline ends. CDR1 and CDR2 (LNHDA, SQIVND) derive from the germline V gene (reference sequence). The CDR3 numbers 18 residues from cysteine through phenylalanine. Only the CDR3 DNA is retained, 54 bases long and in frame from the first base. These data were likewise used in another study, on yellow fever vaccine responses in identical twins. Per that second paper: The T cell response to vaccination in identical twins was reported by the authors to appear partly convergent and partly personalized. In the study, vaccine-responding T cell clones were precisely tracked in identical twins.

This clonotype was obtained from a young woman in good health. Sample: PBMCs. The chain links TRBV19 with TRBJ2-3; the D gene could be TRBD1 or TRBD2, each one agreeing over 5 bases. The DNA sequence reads TGTGCCAGTAGTATAAGTGGGACCGGGAAGCTTGCACCAGATACGCAGTATTTT. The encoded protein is CASSISGTGKLAPDTQYF.